The 18 T cell receptor beta chains reported below all come from one sample, sequenced in a study of metastatic and nonmetastatic thyroid tumors. TCRdb ran MiXCR on the PCR reads. Of about 45,000 clones in the sample, about 4.3% were seen once. Patients underwent thyroid surgery, and none had received any treatment before it. The sample comprised blood. These receptors were taken from a female donor with papillary thyroid cancer or a benign thyroid nodule (not recorded which). Some clones in this sample may be carry-over from other donors' samples.

This clone was counted at least ten times. The J gene is TRBJ2-1, the V gene TRBV7-3; 9 bases match TRBD2. The CDR3 length is 15 residues. V was clipped by 6 bases and J by 2 bases; unmatched bases: 5. Germline CDR1 reads SGHTA; CDR2 reads FQGTGA. This CDR3 reads CASSLASGTYNEQFF. The CDR3 region has the DNA TGTGCCAGCAGTTTGGCTAGCGGGACCTACAATGAGCAGTTCTTC.

This clone has just a few counts. A much larger clone lies a single base off, so this may be a read error. At the DNA level, this CDR3 is encoded by other sequences in the same sample as well. The chain employs TRBV20-1 and TRBJ2-7, with TRBD2 identical over 8 bases. The CDR3 runs 14 residues. The junction had 17 bases not matched to a gene; V was cut back by 3 bases and J by 13 bases. The germline V gene has CDR1 DFQATT and CDR2 SNEGSKA (reference sequence). CDR3 in DNA: TGCAGTGCTAGCGACTTAGCGGGGTGGGGCGAGCGTTACTTC. Translation: CSASDLAGWGERYF.

Within the sample, this clone is medium-sized. V and J are TRBV20-1 and TRBJ1-1, with D unclear. The CDR3 consists of 12 residues. Trimming took 6 bases from V and 3 from J, leaving 11 bases between them. Looked up from germline, CDR1 is DFQATT and CDR2 is SNEGSKA (reference sequence). CDR3 amino acids: CSARNRDTEAFF. CDR3 nucleotide sequence: TGCAGTGCCCGAAATCGGGACACTGAAGCTTTCTTT.

This clone was counted only a few times. The V call is TRBV20-1, the J call TRBJ2-1; 11 positions match TRBD2. Trimming cost V 1 base and J 6 bases; bases outside gene matches: 11. Germline V CDR1 and CDR2: DFQATT, SNEGSKA (reference sequence). The CDR3 covers 17 residues. The CDR3 DNA reads as TGCAGTGCTAGAGGGGTACTAGCGGGAGAAAGGATCAATGAGCAGTTCTTC. It yields the protein CSARGVLAGERINEQFF.

Many counts were recorded for this clone. This CDR3 is CASSSGGSPSYEQYF. For the CDR3, the DNA is TGTGCCAGCAGTTCGGGGGGATCTCCCTCCTACGAGCAGTACTTC. The genes are TRBV28 and TRBJ2-7; 7 nucleotides line up with TRBD2. The germline CDR1 and CDR2 sequences are MDHEN and SYDVKM. The CDR3 consists of 15 residues. J lost 0 bases, V lost 4 bases, and 6 bases had no gene match.

This clone was observed many times. The chain combines TRBV5-1 with TRBJ2-7; 10 nucleotides align to TRBD1. Germline V lookup: CDR1 SGHRS, CDR2 YFSETQ. The V segment lost 2 bases and the J segment 5 bases; nucleotides outside the gene matches: 10. CDR3 length equals 16 residues. CDR3 residues: CASSLPPGQGFHEQYF. In DNA, the CDR3 is TGCGCCAGCAGCTTACCACCGGGACAGGGGTTCCACGAGCAGTACTTC.

A remark on this clone: The junction shows a germline mismatch at one end, possibly a read error. The chain has TRBV12-3 or TRBV12-4 and TRBJ1-1, with D possibly being TRBD1 (5 bases). The CDR3 has 12 amino acids. CDR3 DNA sequence: TGTGCCAGCATGGGGCTGAACACTGAAGATTTATTT. Its translation: CASMGLNTEDLF.

Ten or more counts support this clone. The rearrangement uses TRBV15 and TRBJ2-2, with D perhaps matching TRBD2 (6 bases). CDR1 is LNHNV and CDR2 is YYDKDF in the germline V gene (reference sequence). With 3 bases removed from V and 4 bases from J, the gap between germline ends came to 18 bases. The CDR3 spans 17 residues. In DNA, the CDR3 is TGTGCCACCAGCAGGGGAACTAGCCGTCGAAGCACCGGGGAGCTGTTTTTT. This encodes CATSRGTSRRSTGELFF.

This clone has ten or more counts. The CDR3 sequence: CASSPGGLFSYEQYF. The CDR3 bases are TGTGCCAGCAGCCCGGGGGGGCTGTTTTCCTACGAGCAGTACTTC. The rearrangement joins TRBV11-2 to TRBJ2-7; 8 nucleotides agree with TRBD2. The CDR3 contains 15 residues. CDR1 is SGHAT and CDR2 is FQNNGV in the germline V gene. V was clipped by 5 bases and J by 1 base; unmatched bases: 7.

Note on this clone: One end of the junction does not line up with germline, which may come from a read error. This chain uses TRBV10-2 with TRBJ2-7; 10 nucleotides align to TRBD2. In germline, CDR1 is WSHSY, CDR2 SAAADI. The CDR3 extends over 15 amino acids. CDR3: CPSRALSGRAYEQYF. CDR3 in DNA: TGCCCCAGCAGAGCTTTAAGCGGGAGGGCCTACGAGCAGTACTTC.

The sample holds a few counts of this clone. One base away lies a much larger clone, so this may be a sequencing read error. This chain joins TRBV5-6 and TRBJ2-1; no firm D call. Trimming shortened V by 4 bases and J by 0 bases, and 17 bases separated the two germline ends. This CDR3 is built from 17 residues. CDR1 and CDR2 from the germline V gene are SGHDT and YYEEEE. CDR3 sequence (DNA): TGTGCCAGCAGCCGTGTGGCAGTTGAGAGCTCCTACAATGAGCAGTTCTTC. It codes for CASSRVAVESSYNEQFF. The variable domain in full, completed from reference TRBV5-6 and TRBJ2-1, reads DAGVTQSPTHLIKTRGQQVTLRCSPKSGHDTVSWYQQALGQGPQFIFQYYEEEERQRGNFPDRFSGHQFPNYSSELNVNALLLGDSALYLCASSRVAVESSYNEQFFGPGTRLTVL.

This clone occurred many times. A much bigger clone sits one base away, suggesting this may be a read error. The J gene is TRBJ2-7, the V gene TRBV24-1; 11 bases fit TRBD1. The germline gives CDR1 KGHDR, CDR2 SFDVKD. The trim removed 7 bases at V and 6 bases at J, leaving 10 bases unmatched. The CDR3 has 15 residues. The chain's CDR3 is CATSPGTGGDCEQYF. CDR3 bases: TGTGCCACCAGCCCCGGGACAGGGGGGGACTGCGAGCAGTACTTC.

This clone turned up a few times. J is TRBJ2-7 and V is TRBV15, with D unresolved. The V gene's germline CDR1 is LNHNV and CDR2 YYDKDF (reference sequence). V dropped 0 bases and J dropped 4 bases, with 10 bases sitting between them. CDR3 size: 14 residues. CDR3 in amino acids: CATSRDRIGYEQYF. The DNA of the CDR3 is TGTGCCACCAGCAGAGATAGGATCGGGTACGAGCAGTACTTC.

This clone was picked up many times. The chain recombines TRBV6-5 with TRBJ2-5, with D uncertain. V lost 2 bases and J 3 bases, leaving 10 bases between the germline ends. The CDR3 has 14 residues. Germline CDR1 and CDR2: MNHEY and SVGAGI. The CDR3 reads CASSYTRGEETQYF. For the CDR3, the DNA is TGTGCCAGCAGTTACACGAGAGGAGAAGAGACCCAGTACTTC.

The table lists this clone with a few counts. The rearrangement uses TRBV6-1 and TRBJ1-5; no definite D call. Germline CDR1 and CDR2: MNHNS and SASEGT. The CDR3 has 17 residues. V shed 4 bases and J shed 2 bases, with 18 bases lying between them. CDR3 DNA sequence: TGTGCCAGCAGTGCCCGTCGACAAGCTGGGGGCAATCAGCCCCAGCATTTT. Translating gives CASSARRQAGGNQPQHF.

This clone occurred many times. V and J are TRBV7-2 and TRBJ1-1, with D perhaps matching TRBD1 (5 bases). The CDR3 contains 13 residues. Germline V CDR1 and CDR2: SGHTA, FQGNSA. V lost 1 base and J 6 bases, leaving 9 bases between the germline ends. The CDR3 nucleotides read TGTGCCAGCAGCTTAGAGGGGTGGGCTGAAGCTTTCTTT. Translating it yields CASSLEGWAEAFF.

CDR3 bases: TGTGCCAGCAGTGAAGTCGCAACTAGCGTCGATGAGCAGTTCTTC. Its protein product is CASSEVATSVDEQFF. This chain uses TRBV6-1 with TRBJ2-1; 7 positions agree with TRBD2. The CDR3 contains 15 residues. The V and J ends lost 1 base and 8 bases, in that order; junction bases with no gene match: 8. CDR1 MNHNS and CDR2 SASEGT come from the germline V gene.

A few counts support this clone. Since a much larger clone is just one base distant, this may be a read error. The chain links TRBV12-3 or TRBV12-4 to TRBJ2-7, with TRBD2 as a possible D gene (6 bases). This CDR3 has 16 residues. The V end lost 4 bases, the J end lost 3 bases, and 19 bases lay between the germline ends. The CDR3 bases are TGTGCCAGCAGTTCCTCCGGGGGACGACTCTACTACGAGCAGTACTTC. Its translation: CASSSSGGRLYYEQYF.